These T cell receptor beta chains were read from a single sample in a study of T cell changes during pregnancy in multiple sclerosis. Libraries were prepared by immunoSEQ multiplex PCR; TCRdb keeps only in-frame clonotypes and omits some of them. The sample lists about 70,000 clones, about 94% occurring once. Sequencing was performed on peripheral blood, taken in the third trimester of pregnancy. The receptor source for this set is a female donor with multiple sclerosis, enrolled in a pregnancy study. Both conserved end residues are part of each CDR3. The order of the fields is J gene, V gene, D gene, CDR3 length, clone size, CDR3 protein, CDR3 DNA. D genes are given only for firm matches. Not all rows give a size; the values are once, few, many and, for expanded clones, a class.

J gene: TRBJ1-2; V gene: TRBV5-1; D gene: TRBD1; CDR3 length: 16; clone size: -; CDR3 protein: CASSPTGTGKIYGYTF; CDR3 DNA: TGCGCCAGCAGCCCTACCGGGACAGGGAAAATCTATGGCTACACCTTC
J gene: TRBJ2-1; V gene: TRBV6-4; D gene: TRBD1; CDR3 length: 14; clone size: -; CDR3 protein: CASSRGQGGDEQFF; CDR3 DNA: TGTGCCAGCAGTAGGGGACAGGGGGGGGATGAGCAGTTCTTC
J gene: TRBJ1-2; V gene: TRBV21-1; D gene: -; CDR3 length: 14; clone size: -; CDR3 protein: CASSKVGQNYGYTF; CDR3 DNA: TGTGCCAGCAGCAAAGTGGGACAGAACTATGGCTACACCTTC
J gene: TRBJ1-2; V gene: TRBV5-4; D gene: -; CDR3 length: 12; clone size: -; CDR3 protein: CASSLDIYGYTF; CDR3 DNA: TGTGCCAGCAGCTTGGATATCTATGGCTACACCTTC
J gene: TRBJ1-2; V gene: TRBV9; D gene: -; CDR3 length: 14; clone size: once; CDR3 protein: CASSAYPGLPGYTF; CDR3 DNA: TGTGCCAGCAGCGCCTACCCGGGACTCCCTGGCTACACCTTC
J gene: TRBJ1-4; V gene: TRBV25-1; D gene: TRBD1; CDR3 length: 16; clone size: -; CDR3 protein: CASSEFRGLANEKLFF; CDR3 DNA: TGTGCCAGCAGTGAATTCAGGGGGCTGGCTAATGAAAAACTGTTTTTT
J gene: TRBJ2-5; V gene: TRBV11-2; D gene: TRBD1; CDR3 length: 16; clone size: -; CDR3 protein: CASSPFSGTVGETQYF; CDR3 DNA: TGTGCCAGCAGCCCATTTTCCGGGACAGTGGGGGAGACCCAGTACTTC
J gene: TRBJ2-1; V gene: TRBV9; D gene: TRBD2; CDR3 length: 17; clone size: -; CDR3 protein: CASSVGLAGGFYNEQFF; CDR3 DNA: TGTGCCAGCAGCGTAGGACTAGCGGGGGGATTTTACAATGAGCAGTTCTTC
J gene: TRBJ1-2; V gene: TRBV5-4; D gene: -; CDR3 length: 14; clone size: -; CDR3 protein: CASSLRGAWDGYTF; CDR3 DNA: TGTGCCAGCAGCTTGAGAGGCGCCTGGGATGGCTACACCTTC
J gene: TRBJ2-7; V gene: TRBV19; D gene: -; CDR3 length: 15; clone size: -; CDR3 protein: CASSIVGDTAYEQYF; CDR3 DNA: TGTGCCAGTAGTATAGTGGGGGACACCGCGTACGAGCAGTACTTC
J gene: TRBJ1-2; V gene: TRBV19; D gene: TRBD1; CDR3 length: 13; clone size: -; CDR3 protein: CASTWTGVYGYTF; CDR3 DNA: TGTGCCAGTACATGGACAGGGGTGTATGGCTACACCTTC
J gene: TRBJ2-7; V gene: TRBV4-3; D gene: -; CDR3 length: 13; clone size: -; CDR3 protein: CASSPRGSYEQYF; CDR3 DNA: TGCGCCAGCAGCCCGCGGGGCTCCTACGAGCAGTACTTC
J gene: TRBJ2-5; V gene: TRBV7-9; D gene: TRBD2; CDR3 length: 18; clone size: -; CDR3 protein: CASSLKSLAGALGETQYF; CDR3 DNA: TGTGCCAGCAGCTTAAAATCCCTAGCGGGGGCCCTAGGGGAGACCCAGTACTTC
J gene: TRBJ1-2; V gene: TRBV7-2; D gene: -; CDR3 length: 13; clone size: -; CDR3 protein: CASSSSSNYGYTF; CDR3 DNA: TGTGCCAGCAGCTCCTCTTCTAACTATGGCTACACCTTC
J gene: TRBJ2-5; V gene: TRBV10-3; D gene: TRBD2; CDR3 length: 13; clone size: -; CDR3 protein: CAISDGGRETQYF; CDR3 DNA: TGTGCCATCAGTGACGGGGGGAGAGAGACCCAGTACTTC
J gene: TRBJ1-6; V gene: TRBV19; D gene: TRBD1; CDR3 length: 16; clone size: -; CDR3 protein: CASSITLLQGVSPLHF; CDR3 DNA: TGTGCCAGTAGTATAACCCTTTTACAGGGGGTATCACCCCTCCACTTT
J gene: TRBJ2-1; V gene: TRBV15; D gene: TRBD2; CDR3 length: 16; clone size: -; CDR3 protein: CATSRGRGGAYNEQFF; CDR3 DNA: TGTGCCACCAGCAGAGGCCGCGGGGGGGCCTACAATGAGCAGTTCTTC
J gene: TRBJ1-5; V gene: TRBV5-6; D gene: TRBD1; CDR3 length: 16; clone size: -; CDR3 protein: CASSSTGGLSNQPQHF; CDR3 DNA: TGTGCCAGCAGCAGTACAGGGGGCTTAAGCAATCAGCCCCAGCATTTT
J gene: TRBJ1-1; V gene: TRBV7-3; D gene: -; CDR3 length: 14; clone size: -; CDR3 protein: CASSPRQTNTEAFF; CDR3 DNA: TGTGCCAGCAGCCCTCGACAGACGAACACTGAAGCTTTCTTT
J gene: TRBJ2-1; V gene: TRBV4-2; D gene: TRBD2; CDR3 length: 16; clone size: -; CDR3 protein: CASSPATSGGGGEQFF; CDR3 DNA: TGTGCCAGCAGCCCCGCGACTAGCGGGGGCGGAGGTGAGCAGTTCTTC
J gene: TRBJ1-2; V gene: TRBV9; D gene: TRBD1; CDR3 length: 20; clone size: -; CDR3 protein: CASSYQRSLGQGAPYYGYTF; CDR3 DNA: TGTGCCAGCAGCTACCAACGCAGCTTGGGACAGGGGGCGCCCTATTATGGCTACACCTTC
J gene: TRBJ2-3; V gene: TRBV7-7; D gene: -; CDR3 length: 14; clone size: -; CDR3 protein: CASSLSRGTDTQYF; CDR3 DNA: TGTGCTAGCAGCTTAAGTCGGGGCACAGATACGCAGTATTTT
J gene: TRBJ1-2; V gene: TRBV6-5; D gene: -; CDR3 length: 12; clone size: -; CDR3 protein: CASSPRGFGYTF; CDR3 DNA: TGTGCCAGCAGTCCCCGGGGGTTTGGCTACACCTTC
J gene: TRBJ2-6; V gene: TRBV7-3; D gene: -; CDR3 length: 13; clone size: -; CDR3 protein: CASSAAGANVLTF; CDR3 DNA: TGTGCCAGCAGCGCGGCTGGGGCCAACGTCCTGACTTTC
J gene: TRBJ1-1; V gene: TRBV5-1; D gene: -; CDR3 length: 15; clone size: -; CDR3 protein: CASSHLGTDNTEAFF; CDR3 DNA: TGCGCCAGCAGCCACCTAGGCACGGATAACACTGAAGCTTTCTTT
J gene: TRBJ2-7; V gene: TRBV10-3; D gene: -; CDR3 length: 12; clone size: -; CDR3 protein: CAIITKSYEQYF; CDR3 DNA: TGTGCCATCATAACAAAGTCCTACGAGCAGTACTTC
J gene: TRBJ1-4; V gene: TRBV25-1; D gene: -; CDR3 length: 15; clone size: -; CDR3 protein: CASGSLQGGGEKLFF; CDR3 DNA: TGTGCCAGCGGGTCGCTTCAGGGAGGGGGAGAAAAACTGTTTTTT
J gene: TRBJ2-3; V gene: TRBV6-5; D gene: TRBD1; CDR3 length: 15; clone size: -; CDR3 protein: CASSYDREGADTQYF; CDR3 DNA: TGTGCCAGCAGTTACGACAGGGAAGGGGCAGATACGCAGTATTTT
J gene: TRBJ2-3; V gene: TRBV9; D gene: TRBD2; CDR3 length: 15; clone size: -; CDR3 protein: CASSVGLAGPDTQYF; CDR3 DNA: TGTGCCAGCAGCGTGGGACTAGCGGGGCCAGATACGCAGTATTTT
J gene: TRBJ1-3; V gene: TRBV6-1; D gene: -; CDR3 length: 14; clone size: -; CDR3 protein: CASSVRDTGNTIYF; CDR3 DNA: TGTGCCAGCAGTGTAAGGGACACTGGAAACACCATATATTTT
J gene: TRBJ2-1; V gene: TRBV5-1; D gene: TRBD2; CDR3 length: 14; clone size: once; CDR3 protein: CASSLQAGVNEQFF; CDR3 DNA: TGCGCCAGCAGTCTCCAAGCGGGGGTCAATGAGCAGTTCTTC
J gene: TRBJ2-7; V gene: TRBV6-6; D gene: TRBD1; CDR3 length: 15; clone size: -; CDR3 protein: CASSSNSQGAREQYF; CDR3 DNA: TGTGCCAGCAGTTCCAATTCGCAGGGGGCGCGAGAGCAGTACTTC
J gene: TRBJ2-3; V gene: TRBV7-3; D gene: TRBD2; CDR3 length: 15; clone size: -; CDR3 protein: CASSFGTGGADTQYF; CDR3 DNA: TGTGCCAGCAGCTTTGGGACCGGGGGGGCAGATACGCAGTATTTT
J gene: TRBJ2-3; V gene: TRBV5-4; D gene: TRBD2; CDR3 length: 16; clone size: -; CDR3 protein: CASSLAAGGSTDTQYF; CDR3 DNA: TGTGCCAGCAGCTTGGCCGCGGGGGGGAGTACAGATACGCAGTATTTT
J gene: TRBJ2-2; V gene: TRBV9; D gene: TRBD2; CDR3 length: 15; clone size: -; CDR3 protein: CASSVGGEGTGELFF; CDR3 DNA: TGTGCCAGCAGCGTAGGCGGGGAGGGGACCGGGGAGCTGTTTTTT